This TCR beta chain was identified during a study of shared T cell receptors in the human thymus. Profiled with immunoSEQ multiplex PCR; TCRdb holds only in-frame clones, not every one. The table lists 640,000 or so clones, around 87% of them singletons. This CDR3 comprises 14 residues. The ends lost 2 bases at V and 4 bases at J; junction bases unmatched: 3. Germline CDR1 reads MNHEY; CDR2 reads SMNVEV (reference sequence). These data were also filed under a second study, of human thymus T cells. This second study notes: Among thymic and blood repertoires, usage of V and J genes appeared biased.

Sequenced: thymocytes. This receptor was taken from a boy under two years old with a congenital heart defect. The rearrangement links TRBV27 to TRBJ1-1, with TRBD1 identical over 8 bases. The CDR3 DNA reads as TGTGCCAGCAGTTTAACAGGGGGAGGCACTGAAGCTTTCTTT. Amino acids: CASSLTGGGTEAFF.